Presented here are 9 T cell receptor beta chains from one specimen sequenced in a study of T cells and Merkel cell carcinoma outcomes. Generated by immunoSEQ multiplex PCR, the TCRdb table keeps only in-frame clones and is missing some. Found here are 600 or so clones, 91% of them singletons; the top ten hold approximately 5%. Source material: tumor tissue from Merkel cell carcinoma. The receptor source for this set is a human donor with Merkel cell carcinoma.

This chain joins TRBV19 and TRBJ1-4, with 7 bases identical to TRBD1. The CDR3 totals 14 residues. With V trimmed by 6 bases and J by 0 bases, 1 base remained unmatched. CDR1 is LNHDA, CDR2 SQIVND, per germline (reference sequence). As DNA, the CDR3 is TGTGCCAGTAGGGGGACAGCAACTAATGAAAAACTGTTTTTT. Protein: CASRGTATNEKLFF.

The chain joins TRBV18 to TRBJ1-1, with D unclear. Germline V gives CDR1 KGHSH, CDR2 LQKENI. This CDR3 contains 13 residues. The germline V and J ends were trimmed by 6 bases and 3 bases, with 11 bases remaining between them. The CDR3 sequence is CASSPAPDTEAFF. For the CDR3, the DNA is TGTGCCAGCTCCCCGGCACCTGACACTGAAGCTTTCTTT.

The rearrangement uses TRBV2 and TRBJ2-1; TRBD2 matches at 7 bases. CDR1 SNHLY and CDR2 FYNNEI come from the germline V gene. V gave up 8 bases and J gave up 7 bases; unmatched junction bases: 5. The CDR3 contains 12 residues. CDR3 bases: TGTGCCAGCCGAGGGGAGGGGAATGAGCAGTTCTTC. This codes for CASRGEGNEQFF.

The chain's CDR3 is CASSLDQIEGFTEAFF. DNA for the CDR3: TGTGCCAGCAGCTTAGATCAGATTGAGGGGTTCACTGAAGCTTTCTTT. This chain connects TRBV11-2 to TRBJ1-1, with D possibly being TRBD1 (5 bases). The CDR3 contains 16 residues. CDR1 SGHAT and CDR2 FQNNGV come from the germline V gene. Trimming took 0 bases from V and 4 from J, leaving 15 bases between them. The full variable domain, its missing parts supplied by reference TRBV11-2 and TRBJ1-1, is EAGVAQSPRYKIIEKRQSVAFWCNPISGHATLYWYQQILGQGPKLLIQFQNNGVVDDSQLPKDRFSAERLKGVDSTLKIQPAKLEDSAVYLCASSLDQIEGFTEAFFGQGTRLTVV.

J is TRBJ2-7 and V is TRBV18, with D perhaps assigned TRBD1 or TRBD2 (5 bases each). Germline CDR1 is KGHSH and CDR2 is LQKENI. CDR3 length equals 13 residues. Trimming left V 2 bases short and J 4 bases short, with 9 bases between. DNA of the CDR3: TGTGCCAGCTCACCATACGAGGGGTACGAGCAGTACTTC. The encoded protein is CASSPYEGYEQYF. Combining the CDR3 with reference TRBV18 and TRBJ2-7 gives the whole variable domain NAGVMQNPRHLVRRRGQEARLRCSPMKGHSHVYWYRQLPEEGLKFMVYLQKENIIDESGMPKERFSAEFPKEGPSILRIQQVVRGDSAAYFCASSPYEGYEQYFGPGTRLTVT.

The chain joins TRBV2 to TRBJ1-5, with D tentatively TRBD1 (5 bases). The CDR3 loop spans 15 amino acids. The V gene's germline CDR1 is SNHLY and CDR2 FYNNEI. V was cut by 4 bases and J by 4 bases, with 14 bases left in between. In DNA, the CDR3 is TGTGCCAGCAGTGGGGAAGGGGCCTCAAATCAGCCCCAGCATTTT. Protein product: CASSGEGASNQPQHF.

The genes are TRBV2 and TRBJ2-3; 10 bases are a match to TRBD1. V was clipped by 0 bases and J by 4 bases; unmatched bases: 10. The CDR3 is 18 amino acids. Germline V gene data show CDR1 as SNHLY and CDR2 as FYNNEI. CDR3 sequence (DNA): TGTGCCAGCAGTGAAGCTGATCCGGGACAGGGGTTCCCAGATACGCAGTATTTT. It encodes CASSEADPGQGFPDTQYF.

This sequence joins TRBV4-1 and TRBJ2-7, with D possibly being TRBD1 (6 bases). Germline V lookup: CDR1 MGHRA, CDR2 YSYEKL. The CDR3 totals 14 residues. V was shortened by 5 bases and J by 0 bases, with 11 bases between the two germline ends. The CDR3 is CASSEQGSSYEQYF. The CDR3 nucleotides are TGCGCCAGCAGCGAACAGGGAAGCTCCTACGAGCAGTACTTC.

This chain links TRBV18 with TRBJ2-7, with D possibly TRBD1 on 6 matching bases. V was trimmed by 6 bases and J by 6 bases, leaving 12 bases between them. Germline V lookup: CDR1 KGHSH, CDR2 LQKENI. This CDR3 region has 12 residues. In DNA, the CDR3 is TGTGCCAGCTCCCAACAGGGAAGCGAGCAGTACTTC. Its translation is CASSQQGSEQYF.